This TCR beta chain originates from a study of PD-L1 blockade in urothelial cancer. CDR3 length: 13 residues. The V end was cut by 4 bases, the J end by 6 bases, with 10 bases between. Germline V gene lookup returns CDR1 SNHLY and CDR2 FYNNEI. The time point was: peripheral blood 6 weeks after treatment start. The repertoire was sequenced with immunoSEQ multiplex PCR; TCRdb's copy has only in-frame clones and lacks some. The sample has tens of thousands of clones, about 89% seen once. The sequence derives from a man between 65 and 79 years old with urothelial cancer. This specimen consisted of PBMCs, obtained around atezolizumab (anti-PD-L1) treatment. V and J are TRBV2 and TRBJ1-5; D unclear. Written as DNA, the CDR3 is TGTGCCAGCAGTGGGATCGGGGTTCAGCCCCAGCATTTT. Translated, it gives CASSGIGVQPQHF.